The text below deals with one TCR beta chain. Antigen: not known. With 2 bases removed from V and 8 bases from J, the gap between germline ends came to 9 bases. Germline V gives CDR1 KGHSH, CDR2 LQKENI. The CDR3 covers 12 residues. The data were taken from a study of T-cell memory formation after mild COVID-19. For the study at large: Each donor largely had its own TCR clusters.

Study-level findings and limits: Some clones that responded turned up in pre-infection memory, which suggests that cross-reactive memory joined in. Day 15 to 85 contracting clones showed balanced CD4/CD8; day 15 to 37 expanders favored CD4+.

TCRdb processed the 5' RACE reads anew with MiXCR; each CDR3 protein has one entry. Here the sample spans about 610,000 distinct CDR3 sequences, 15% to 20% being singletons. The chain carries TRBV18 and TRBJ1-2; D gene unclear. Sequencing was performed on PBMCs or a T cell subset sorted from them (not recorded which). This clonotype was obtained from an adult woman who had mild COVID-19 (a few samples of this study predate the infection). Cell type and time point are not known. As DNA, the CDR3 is TGTGCCAGCTCACCAATGTCTGACGGCTACACCTTC. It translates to CASSPMSDGYTF.